Shown below are 4 T cell receptor beta chains from a single sample sequenced in a study of cytomegalovirus exposure and HLA in healthy donors. This PCR relied on a set of 60 Vbeta primers and 13 Jbeta primers. Clones were sequenced by immunoSEQ multiplex PCR, and TCRdb holds only the in-frame ones, with some missing. The sample has roughly 150,000 clones, around 80% seen once. Sequenced sample: PBMCs. The source of these receptors is a man younger than 45 in good health.

The chain joins TRBV11-2 to TRBJ2-5; 10 bases are shared with TRBD2. The CDR3 sequence is 15 residues long. The trim removed 5 bases at V and 5 bases at J, leaving 8 bases unmatched. Germline CDR1 reads SGHAT; CDR2 reads FQNNGV. This CDR3 reads CASSGGGLALETQYF. DNA for the CDR3: TGTGCCAGCAGCGGGGGGGGACTAGCGCTGGAGACCCAGTACTTC.

The rearrangement uses TRBV7-9 and TRBJ2-7; D is perhaps TRBD2 (6 bases). The CDR3 covers 12 residues. Looked up from germline, CDR1 is SEHNR and CDR2 is FQNEAQ (reference sequence). V lost 5 bases and J lost 4, with 9 bases in between. Here the CDR3 DNA reads TGTGCCAGCAGCATCGGGAGATACGAGCAGTACTTC. It yields the protein CASSIGRYEQYF.

In nucleotides, the CDR3 is TGTGCCAGCAGTACTAGCGGGAGTTCCTACAATGAGCAGTTCTTC. Its protein product is CASSTSGSSYNEQFF. The chain carries TRBV6-5 and TRBJ2-1, with 11 bases matching TRBD2. The germline V gene encodes CDR1 MNHEY and CDR2 SVGAGI. The CDR3 length is 15 residues. The junction had 1 base not matched to a gene; V was cut back by 5 bases and J by 1 base.

V gene TRBV7-6 combines with J gene TRBJ2-1; 12 nucleotides match TRBD2. The CDR3 length is 15 residues. The V gene's germline CDR1 is SGHVS and CDR2 FNYEAQ. J lost 9 bases, V lost 1 base, and 4 bases had no gene match. In DNA form, the CDR3 reads TGTGCCAGCAGCTTAGTGACTAGCGGGAGAACTGAGCAGTTCTTC. Translation gives CASSLVTSGRTEQFF.